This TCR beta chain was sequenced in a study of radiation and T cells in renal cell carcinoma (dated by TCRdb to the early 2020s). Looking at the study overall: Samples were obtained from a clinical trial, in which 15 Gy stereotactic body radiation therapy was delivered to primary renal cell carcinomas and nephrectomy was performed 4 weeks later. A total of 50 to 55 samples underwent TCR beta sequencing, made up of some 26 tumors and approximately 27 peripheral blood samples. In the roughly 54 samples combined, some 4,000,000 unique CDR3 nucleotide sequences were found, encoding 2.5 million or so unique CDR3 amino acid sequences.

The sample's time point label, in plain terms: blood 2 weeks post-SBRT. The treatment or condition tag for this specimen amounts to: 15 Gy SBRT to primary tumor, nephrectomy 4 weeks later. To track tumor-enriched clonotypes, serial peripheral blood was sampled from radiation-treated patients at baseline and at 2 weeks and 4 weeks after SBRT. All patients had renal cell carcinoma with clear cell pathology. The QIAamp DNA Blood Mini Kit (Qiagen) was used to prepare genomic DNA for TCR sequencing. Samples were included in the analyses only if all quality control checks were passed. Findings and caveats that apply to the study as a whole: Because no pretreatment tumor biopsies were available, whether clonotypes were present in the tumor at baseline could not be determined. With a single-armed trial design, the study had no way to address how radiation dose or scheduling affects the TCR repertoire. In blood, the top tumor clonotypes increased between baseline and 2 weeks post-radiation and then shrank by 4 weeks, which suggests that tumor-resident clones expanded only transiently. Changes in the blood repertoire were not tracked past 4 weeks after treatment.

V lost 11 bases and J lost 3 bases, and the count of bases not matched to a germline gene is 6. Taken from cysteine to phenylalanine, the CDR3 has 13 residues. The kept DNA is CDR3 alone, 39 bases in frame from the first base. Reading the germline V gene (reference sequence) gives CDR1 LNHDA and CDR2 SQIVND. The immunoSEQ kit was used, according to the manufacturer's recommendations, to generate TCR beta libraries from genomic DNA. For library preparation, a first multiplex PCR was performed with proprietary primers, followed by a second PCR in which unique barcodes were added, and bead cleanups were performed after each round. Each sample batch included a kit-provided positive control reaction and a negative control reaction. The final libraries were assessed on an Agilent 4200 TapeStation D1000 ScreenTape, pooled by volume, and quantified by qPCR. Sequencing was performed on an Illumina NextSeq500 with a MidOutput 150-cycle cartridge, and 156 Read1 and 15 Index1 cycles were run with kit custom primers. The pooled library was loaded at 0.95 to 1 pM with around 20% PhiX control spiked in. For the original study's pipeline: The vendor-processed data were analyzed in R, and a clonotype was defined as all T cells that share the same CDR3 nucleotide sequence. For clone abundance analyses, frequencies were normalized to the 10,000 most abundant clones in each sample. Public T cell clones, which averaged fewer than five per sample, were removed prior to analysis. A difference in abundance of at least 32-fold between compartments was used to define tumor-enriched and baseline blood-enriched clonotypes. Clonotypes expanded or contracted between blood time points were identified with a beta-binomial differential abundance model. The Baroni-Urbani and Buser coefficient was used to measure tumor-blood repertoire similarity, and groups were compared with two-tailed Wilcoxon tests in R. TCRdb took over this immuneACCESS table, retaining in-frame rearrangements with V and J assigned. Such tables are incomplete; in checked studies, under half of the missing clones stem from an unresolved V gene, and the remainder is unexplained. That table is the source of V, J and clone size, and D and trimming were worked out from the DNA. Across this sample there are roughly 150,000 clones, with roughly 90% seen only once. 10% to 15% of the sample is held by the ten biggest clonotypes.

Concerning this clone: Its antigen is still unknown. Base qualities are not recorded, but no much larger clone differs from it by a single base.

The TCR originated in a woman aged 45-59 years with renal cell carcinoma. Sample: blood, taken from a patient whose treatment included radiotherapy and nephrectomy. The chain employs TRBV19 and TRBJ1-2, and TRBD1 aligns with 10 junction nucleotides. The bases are TGTGCCTCTAGGGGACAGGGGTACTATGGCTACACCTTC. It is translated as CASRGQGYYGYTF.